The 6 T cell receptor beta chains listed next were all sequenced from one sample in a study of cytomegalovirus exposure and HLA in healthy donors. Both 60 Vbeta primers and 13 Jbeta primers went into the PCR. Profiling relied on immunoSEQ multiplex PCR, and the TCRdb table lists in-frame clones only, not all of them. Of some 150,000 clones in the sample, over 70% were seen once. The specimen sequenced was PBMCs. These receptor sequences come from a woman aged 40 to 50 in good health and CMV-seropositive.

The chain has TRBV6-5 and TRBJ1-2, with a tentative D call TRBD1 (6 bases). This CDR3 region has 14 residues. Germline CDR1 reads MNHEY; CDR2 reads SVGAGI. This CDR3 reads CAIRAQGTNYGYTF. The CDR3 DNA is TGTGCTATCCGGGCCCAGGGGACTAACTATGGCTACACCTTC.

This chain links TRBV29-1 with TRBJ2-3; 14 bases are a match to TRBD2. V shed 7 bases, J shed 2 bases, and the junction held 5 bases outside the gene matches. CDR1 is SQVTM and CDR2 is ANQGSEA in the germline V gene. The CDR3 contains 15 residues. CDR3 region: CSAGTSGGTTDTQYF. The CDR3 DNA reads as TGCAGCGCCGGGACTAGCGGGGGCACCACAGATACGCAGTATTTT.

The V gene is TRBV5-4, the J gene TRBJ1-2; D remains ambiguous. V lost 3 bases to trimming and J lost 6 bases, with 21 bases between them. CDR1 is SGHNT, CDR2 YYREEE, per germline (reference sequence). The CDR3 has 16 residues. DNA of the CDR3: TGTGCCAGCAGCTCTGCGGGGATCCGGGCTTCGGATGGCTACACCTTC. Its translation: CASSSAGIRASDGYTF.

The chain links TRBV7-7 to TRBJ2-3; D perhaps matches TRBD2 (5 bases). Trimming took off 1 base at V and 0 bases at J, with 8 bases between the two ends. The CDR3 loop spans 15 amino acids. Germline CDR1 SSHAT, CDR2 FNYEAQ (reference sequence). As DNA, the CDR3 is TGTGCCAGCAGCTTAGGACTACGCAGCACAGATACGCAGTATTTT. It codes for CASSLGLRSTDTQYF.

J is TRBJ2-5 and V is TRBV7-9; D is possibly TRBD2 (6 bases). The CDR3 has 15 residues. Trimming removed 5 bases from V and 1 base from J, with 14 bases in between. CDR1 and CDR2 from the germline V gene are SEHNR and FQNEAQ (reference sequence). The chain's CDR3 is CASSGLAASQETQYF. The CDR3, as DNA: TGTGCCAGCAGCGGCTTAGCGGCGAGCCAAGAGACCCAGTACTTC.

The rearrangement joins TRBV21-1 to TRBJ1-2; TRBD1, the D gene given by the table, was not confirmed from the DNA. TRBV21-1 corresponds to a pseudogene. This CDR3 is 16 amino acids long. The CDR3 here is CASSKKRRGHNYGYTF. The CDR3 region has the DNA TGTGCCAGCAGCAAAAAAAGGAGGGGGCATAACTATGGCTACACCTTC.